This T cell receptor (beta chain) was found in a study of cytomegalovirus exposure and HLA in healthy donors. 13 Jbeta primers and 60 Vbeta primers were used for the PCR. Some clones are missing from TCRdb's copy, which holds only in-frame ones; the method was immunoSEQ multiplex PCR. The sample has approximately 120,000 clones, around 78% seen once; the top ten hold less than 5%. Germline V gene data show CDR1 as SNHLY and CDR2 as FYNNEI. The CDR3 has 15 amino acids. The germline V and J ends were trimmed by 9 bases and 0 bases, with 17 bases remaining between them. Sequencing was performed on PBMCs. The sequence was collected from a man in his sixties in good health and CMV-seropositive. V gene TRBV2 combines with J gene TRBJ1-2; D is unclear. The CDR3 reads CARNPWTVTNYGYTF. DNA of the CDR3: TGTGCCAGAAACCCCTGGACTGTTACTAACTATGGCTACACCTTC.